The 10 T cell receptor beta chains presented below share a single source sample, sequenced in a study of response to subunit inactivated influenza vaccine. MiXCR was run by TCRdb on the RT-PCR reads, yielding one entry per CDR3 protein. The repertoire holds 160,000 or so distinct CDR3 sequences, around 9.9% seen once, with around 12% in the top ten. This sample comprised non-naive T cells sorted from PBMCs, obtained roughly 45 days after vaccination. The receptor set was obtained from a man aged 50-59 years who received an inactivated influenza vaccine.

This clonotype was detected a few times. The chain combines TRBV3-1 with TRBJ2-7, with D unclear. Germline CDR1 and CDR2: LGHDT and YNNKEL (reference sequence). The ends were cut back, 3 bases at V and 0 bases at J, with 21 bases in the middle. CDR3 length: 18 amino acids. For the CDR3, the DNA is TGTGCCAGCAGCCACGCAGCCGGGCAGACGGTAAACTCCTACGAGCAGTACTTC. Translation gives CASSHAAGQTVNSYEQYF.

This clonotype turned up a few times. The CDR3 region has the DNA TGTGCCATCAATCCGGGACAGGGAAGCTATGGCTACACCTTC. Translated, it gives CAINPGQGSYGYTF. This rearrangement joins TRBV10-3 to TRBJ1-2; 9 nucleotides align to TRBD1. CDR3 size: 14 residues. The V gene end was trimmed by 7 bases and the J gene end by 4 bases; junction bases not matched to a gene: 7. Germline assignment: CDR1 ENHRY and CDR2 SYGVKD.

This clonotype has only a few counts. The chain joins TRBV7-2 to TRBJ2-2; 9 bases agree with TRBD2. Germline trimming cut 2 bases from V and 5 bases from J; bases unmatched to any gene: 9. The CDR3 totals 17 residues. From germline, CDR1 is SGHTA and CDR2 FQGNSA. The DNA of the CDR3 is TGTGCCAGCAGCTTAAATGCGGGGGGGCCAATAACCGGGGAGCTGTTTTTT. This translates into CASSLNAGGPITGELFF.

The chain carries TRBV6-5 and TRBJ1-1, with no clear D. The germline gives CDR1 MNHEY, CDR2 SVGAGI. Between the trimmed V and J ends, which lost 0 bases and 0 bases, there was a span of 8 bases. This CDR3 is built from 15 residues. The CDR3 DNA sequence: TGTGCCAGCAGTTACTCGATCGGAATGAACACTGAAGCTTTCTTT. This codes for CASSYSIGMNTEAFF.

In its sample, this clonotype was seen many times. This chain links TRBV15 with TRBJ1-3; D gene ambiguous. Per the germline V gene, CDR1 is LNHNV and CDR2 is YYDKDF (reference sequence). V shed 3 bases and J shed 0 bases, with 15 bases lying between them. The CDR3 is 17 amino acids. The CDR3 bases are TGTGCCACCAGCAGCGTACTGGGTCCCTACTCTGGAAACACCATATATTTT. It codes for CATSSVLGPYSGNTIYF.

This chain joins TRBV27 and TRBJ2-3; 16 bases align to TRBD2. CDR1 is MNHEY and CDR2 is SMNVEV in the germline V gene (reference sequence). V trimming: 6 bases; J trimming: 5 bases; junction bases outside the gene matches: 8. The CDR3 has 17 amino acids. The CDR3 loop reads CASSRPGLAGGQDTQYF. The DNA of the CDR3 is TGTGCCAGCAGCCGACCGGGACTAGCGGGAGGGCAAGATACGCAGTATTTT.

The V and J genes are TRBV20-1 and TRBJ1-5; D call uncertain. Germline V CDR1 and CDR2: DFQATT, SNEGSKA (reference sequence). The V gene lost 5 bases and the J gene lost 1 base, with 12 bases spanning the gap. This CDR3 has 14 amino acids. CDR3 DNA: TGCAGTGCTCATCGGCAGACAAGCAATCAGCCCCAGCATTTT. It specifies CSAHRQTSNQPQHF.

This clonotype has just a few counts. J is TRBJ1-2 and V is TRBV2; TRBD1 matches at 7 bases. The V gene end was trimmed by 7 bases and the J gene end by 6 bases; junction bases not matched to a gene: 14. Germline V gives CDR1 SNHLY, CDR2 FYNNEI. The CDR3 runs 15 residues. The DNA of the CDR3 is TGTGCCAGCATGGATGGACAGGCGTTCTGGAATGGCTACACCTTC. It specifies CASMDGQAFWNGYTF.

This sequence joins TRBV2 and TRBJ1-5; maybe TRBD1 (5 bases). Deletions cut 2 bases from V and 7 bases from J, with 12 bases between. Germline assignment: CDR1 SNHLY and CDR2 FYNNEI. This CDR3 comprises 14 residues. CDR3 sequence: CASSERGLGQPQHF. The CDR3 nucleotides read TGTGCCAGCAGTGAACGGGGACTAGGGCAGCCCCAGCATTTT.

This clonotype came up a few times. V usage is TRBV29-1 and J usage is TRBJ2-1; D is unresolved. In germline, CDR1 is SQVTM, CDR2 ANQGSEA. The ends were cut back, 6 bases at V and 10 bases at J, with 19 bases in the middle. This CDR3 is built from 13 residues. CDR3 coding DNA: TGCAGCGTCATACCTCTCACCGGAATCGAGCAGTTCTTC. Translated, it gives CSVIPLTGIEQFF.